Each of the 21 T cell receptor beta chains below was sequenced from the same sample in a study of T cell responses to AZD1222 COVID-19 vaccine. Only in-frame clones appear in the TCRdb table, and some are missing; sequencing was by immunoSEQ multiplex PCR. The profile shows tens of thousands of clones, about three quarters of them singletons. Sequencing used peripheral blood, obtained on day 0 of AZD1222 vaccination. Receptors were obtained from an adult in good health.

This chain joins TRBV19 and TRBJ2-2; D gene ambiguous. Per germline, CDR1 LNHDA and CDR2 SQIVND (reference sequence). The CDR3 has 14 residues. Trimming cost V 8 bases and J 2 bases, with 12 bases left between them. CDR3 region: CASSFYSNTGELFF. DNA for the CDR3: TGTGCCAGTTCCTTTTATAGCAACACCGGGGAGCTGTTTTTT.

This clone appeared a single time. V is TRBV18 and J is TRBJ1-1; D uncertain. The CDR3 is 13 residues long. V lost 6 bases, J lost 11 bases, and 19 bases lay in between. Germline CDR1 reads KGHSH; CDR2 reads LQKENI. The CDR3 DNA reads as TGTGCCAGCTCCGACGATCTCCGGGGTGGCGCTTTCTTT. This gives the protein CASSDDLRGGAFF.

The chain carries TRBV11-3 and TRBJ2-1; 9 bases fit TRBD1. Trimming removed 6 bases from V and 12 bases from J; junction bases left unmatched: 9. This CDR3 is built from 13 residues. Looked up from germline, CDR1 is SGHNT and CDR2 is YENEEA. The CDR3 spells CASSRVQGARQFF. CDR3 nucleotides: TGTGCCAGCAGTCGTGTACAGGGGGCGAGGCAGTTCTTC.

The V gene is TRBV6-5, the J gene TRBJ2-4; D assignment may be TRBD1 or TRBD2 (5 bases each). Germline CDR1 is MNHEY and CDR2 is SVGAGI. Trimming took 4 bases from V and 7 from J, leaving 5 bases between them. This CDR3 has 11 amino acids. CDR3 sequence (DNA): TGTGCCAGCAGTTGGGGGAACATTCAGTACTTC. This codes for CASSWGNIQYF.

The chain uses TRBV7-9 and TRBJ1-3, with TRBD1 identical over 7 bases. V was clipped by 5 bases and J by 3 bases; unmatched bases: 10. The CDR3 is 16 residues long. CDR1 and CDR2 from the germline V gene are SEHNR and FQNEAQ (reference sequence). The CDR3 loop is CASSQRQGLSGNTIYF. DNA for the CDR3: TGTGCCAGCAGCCAAAGACAGGGTCTCAGTGGAAACACCATATATTTT. The full variable domain, rest sourced from reference TRBV7-9 and TRBJ1-3, is DTGVSQNPRHKITKRGQNVTFRCDPISEHNRLYWYRQTLGQGPEFLTYFQNEAQLEKSRLLSDRFSAERPKGSFSTLEIQRTEQGDSAMYLCASSQRQGLSGNTIYFGEGSWLTVV.

The chain combines TRBV21-1 with TRBJ1-3; the D call in the table, TRBD1, was not verified against the DNA. TRBV21-1 is an annotated pseudogene. This CDR3 has 16 residues. The CDR3 nucleotides are TGTGCCAGCAGCAAACAGACGGACAACTCTGGAAACACCATATATTTT. It specifies CASSKQTDNSGNTIYF.

The V gene is TRBV28, the J gene TRBJ2-2; TRBD1 aligns across 7 bases. V lost 5 bases, J lost 5 bases, and 2 bases stayed unmatched. The length of the CDR3 is 13 residues. Germline CDR1 and CDR2: MDHEN and SYDVKM. As DNA, the CDR3 is TGTGCCAGCAGTCTACAGGGGACCGGGGAGCTGTTTTTT. It codes for CASSLQGTGELFF.

This chain uses TRBV27 with TRBJ2-7; D remains unclear. From germline, CDR1 is MNHEY and CDR2 SMNVEV (reference sequence). CDR3 size: 13 residues. V was shortened by 2 bases and J by 3 bases, with 8 bases between the two germline ends. The CDR3 coding sequence is TGTGCCAGCAGTTTAGCCAGCATCTACGAGCAGTACTTC. Its protein is CASSLASIYEQYF.

The chain employs TRBV28 and TRBJ1-4; TRBD1 matches at 10 bases. This CDR3 comprises 15 residues. V was clipped by 4 bases and J by 5 bases; unmatched bases: 4. Germline-derived CDR1 and CDR2 are MDHEN and SYDVKM. The CDR3 sequence is CASSSPGQGNEKLFF. As DNA, the CDR3 is TGTGCCAGCAGTTCACCGGGACAGGGGAATGAAAAACTGTTTTTT.

The chain is built from TRBV19 and TRBJ2-1; D remains ambiguous. The CDR3 spans 13 residues. Germline V CDR1 and CDR2: LNHDA, SQIVND (reference sequence). V shed 5 bases and J shed 2 bases, with 7 bases lying between them. CDR3 nucleotide sequence: TGTGCCAGTAGTGTAAGGACCTACAATGAGCAGTTCTTC. Encoded protein: CASSVRTYNEQFF.

The rearrangement uses TRBV19 and TRBJ1-1; no definite D call. V lost 1 base and J 0 bases, leaving 3 bases between the germline ends. This CDR3 region has 13 residues. CDR1 and CDR2 from the germline V gene are LNHDA and SQIVND (reference sequence). This CDR3 reads CASSIAMNTEAFF. CDR3 bases: TGTGCCAGTAGTATAGCTATGAACACTGAAGCTTTCTTT.

This chain connects TRBV19 to TRBJ1-5, with 7 positions matching TRBD1. The CDR3 spans 15 residues. Germline CDR1 and CDR2: LNHDA and SQIVND (reference sequence). J was trimmed by 6 bases and V by 5 bases; bases with no gene match: 10. The CDR3 DNA reads TGTGCCAGTAGTGATTTACTCGGGACAGCTCAGCCCCAGCATTTT. It yields the protein CASSDLLGTAQPQHF.

V and J are TRBV7-8 and TRBJ1-1; no clear D. Germline-derived CDR1 and CDR2 are SGHVS and FQNEAQ. The CDR3 has 13 amino acids. V lost 1 base, J lost 7 bases, and 10 bases lay in between. The CDR3 region has the DNA TGTGCCAGCAGCTTAGAAGTAGGCGTTGAAGCTTTCTTT. This codes for CASSLEVGVEAFF. The whole variable domain, remainder taken from reference TRBV7-8 and TRBJ1-1, is GAGVSQSPRYKVAKRGQDVALRCDPISGHVSLFWYQQALGQGPEFLTYFQNEAQLDKSGLPSDRFFAERPEGSVSTLKIQRTQQEDSAVYLCASSLEVGVEAFFGQGTRLTVV.

The genes are TRBV27 and TRBJ1-6, with 8 bases that match TRBD1. The CDR3 is made up of 14 amino acids. Germline values: CDR1 MNHEY, CDR2 SMNVEV (reference sequence). V was clipped by 1 base and J by 9 bases; unmatched bases: 2. The CDR3 spells CASSLFTGGSPLHF. The CDR3 nucleotides read TGTGCCAGCAGTTTATTCACAGGGGGTTCACCCCTCCACTTT.

The gene calls are TRBV19 and TRBJ1-4; D uncertain. The CDR3 runs 13 residues. The ends were cut back, 10 bases at V and 6 bases at J, with 15 bases in the middle. Germline V gene data show CDR1 as LNHDA and CDR2 as SQIVND (reference sequence). CDR3 protein: CATSFVRDEKLFF. In nucleotides, the CDR3 is TGTGCCACCAGTTTTGTAAGGGATGAAAAACTGTTTTTT.

This rearrangement joins TRBV11-2 to TRBJ1-1; TRBD1 aligns across 7 bases. The CDR3 sequence is 14 residues long. Germline lookup yields CDR1 SGHAT and CDR2 FQNNGV. Trimming removed 6 bases from V and 6 bases from J; junction bases left unmatched: 10. DNA for the CDR3: TGTGCCAGCAGTTTGAACCAGGGGGTTGCTGAAGCTTTCTTT. This gives the protein CASSLNQGVAEAFF.

The chain employs TRBV5-1 and TRBJ2-1; maybe TRBD2 (5 bases). CDR1 and CDR2 from the germline V gene are SGHRS and YFSETQ. Trimming took off 4 bases at V and 8 bases at J, with 16 bases between the two ends. There are 14 residues in the CDR3. The CDR3 loop is CASSPGGSGDEQFF. The DNA for the CDR3 is TGCGCCAGCAGCCCCGGAGGAAGCGGCGATGAGCAGTTCTTC.

The chain uses TRBV28 and TRBJ2-3; D is ambiguous. CDR1 and CDR2 from the germline V gene are MDHEN and SYDVKM. The CDR3 sequence is 13 residues long. Between the trimmed V and J ends, which lost 2 bases and 2 bases, there was a span of 5 bases. The CDR3 region is CASSLADTDTQYF. In DNA form, the CDR3 reads TGTGCCAGCAGTTTAGCAGACACAGATACGCAGTATTTT.

The rearrangement uses TRBV11-2 and TRBJ2-5; 7 nucleotides align to TRBD1. Germline CDR1 is SGHAT and CDR2 is FQNNGV. The CDR3 is 14 amino acids. The junction had 3 bases not matched to a gene; V was cut back by 0 bases and J by 5 bases. CDR3 nucleotides: TGTGCCAGCAGCTTAGAAGGGACAGTCGAGACCCAGTACTTC. As protein: CASSLEGTVETQYF.

This chain joins TRBV5-1 and TRBJ1-6, with no clear D. Trimming took off 5 bases at V and 5 bases at J, with 11 bases between the two ends. The CDR3 consists of 14 residues. CDR1 is SGHRS and CDR2 is YFSETQ in the germline V gene. CDR3 nucleotides: TGCGCCAGCAGTCCGGGTCGGAATAATTCACCCCTCCACTTT. It encodes CASSPGRNNSPLHF.

The rearrangement links TRBV12-5 to TRBJ2-1, with D uncertain. V shed 7 bases and J shed 0 bases, with 7 bases lying between them. CDR3 size: 13 residues. Germline values: CDR1 LGHNT, CDR2 FRNRAP. This CDR3 reads CASAPFSYNEQFF. As DNA, the CDR3 is TGTGCTAGTGCCCCATTCTCCTACAATGAGCAGTTCTTC.